This TCR beta chain derives from a study of T cell responses to AZD1222 COVID-19 vaccine. The repertoire was sequenced with immunoSEQ multiplex PCR; TCRdb's copy has only in-frame clones and lacks some. The data contain roughly 150,000 clones, about 89% of them singletons. As for this clone: As yet, its antigen is unknown.

Study-level findings and limits: Only six people who got AZD1222 tested seropositive at baseline. With dominance at 160-218 and 743-854, vaccine-associated CD4 TCRs spanned spike. No day 14 peak samples; only post-peak repertoires were characterized.

CDR1 is LNHDA, CDR2 SQIVND, per germline (reference sequence). The V and J ends lost 7 bases and 0 bases respectively, with 9 bases between them. The CDR3 contains 13 residues. The clonotype originates from an adult in good health. Sequencing used peripheral blood, obtained on day 0 of AZD1222 vaccination. The chain recombines TRBV19 with TRBJ1-1; no firm D call. CDR3: CASTNLMNTEAFF. The DNA for the CDR3 is TGTGCCAGTACCAATTTAATGAACACTGAAGCTTTCTTT.